The 22 T cell receptor beta chains below were found in one sample sequenced in a study of PD-1 blockade in classical Hodgkin lymphoma. Brentuximab vedotin exposure varied among the patients, all of whom had relapsed after autologous stem cell transplantation. Method: immunoSEQ multiplex PCR; TCRdb's copy keeps in-frame clones and lacks some. The repertoire holds about 98,000 clones, roughly 76% seen once, with 15% to 20% in the top ten. The material was peripheral blood mononuclear cells (PBMCs), obtained before the second cycle of nivolumab. These TCRs come from a human donor with classical Hodgkin lymphoma.

This chain joins TRBV11-3 and TRBJ1-1, with D uncertain. Germline V gene lookup returns CDR1 SGHNT and CDR2 YENEEA. This CDR3 contains 13 residues. V lost 3 bases to trimming and J lost 2 bases, with 7 bases between them. The CDR3 nucleotides read TGTGCCAGCAGCTTTGCCGTCAACACTGAAGCTTTCTTT. This sequence encodes CASSFAVNTEAFF.

This sequence joins TRBV18 and TRBJ2-2; 10 nucleotides align to TRBD1. CDR3 size: 16 residues. Germline trimming cut 3 bases from V and 4 bases from J; bases unmatched to any gene: 5. Germline values: CDR1 KGHSH, CDR2 LQKENI. CDR3 nucleotides: TGTGCCAGCTCACCGACAGGGGGCTGGGGCACCGGGGAGCTGTTTTTT. Translation: CASSPTGGWGTGELFF.

This clone has a single count. The rearrangement links TRBV28 to TRBJ2-3; D may be TRBD2 (6 bases). CDR1 is MDHEN and CDR2 is SYDVKM in the germline V gene. The CDR3 has 15 residues. Trimming took off 10 bases at V and 1 base at J, with 18 bases between the two ends. CDR3 sequence (DNA): TGTGCCATTTCGGAGGGGCTGATGGGCACAGATACGCAGTATTTT. It specifies CAISEGLMGTDTQYF.

This clone was seen once. CDR3 nucleotide sequence: TGTGCCAGCAGCGCGGGACTAGCGGGAGTATCGGCGTGGGAGCAGTTCTTC. This codes for CASSAGLAGVSAWEQFF. The chain employs TRBV11-2 and TRBJ2-1; TRBD2 matches at 14 bases. The ends lost 5 bases at V and 10 bases at J; junction bases unmatched: 13. The CDR3 has 17 residues. CDR1 is SGHAT and CDR2 is FQNNGV in the germline V gene.

For this clone: The same CDR3 is also encoded by other DNA sequences in this sample. The chain combines TRBV6-5 with TRBJ2-3; maybe TRBD1 (6 bases). Germline V gives CDR1 MNHEY, CDR2 SVGAGI. This CDR3 has 15 amino acids. Trimming left V 6 bases short and J 3 bases short, with 16 bases between. The CDR3 DNA follows: TGTGCCAGCAGACGTCAAGGGGGTTCTACAGATACGCAGTATTTT. Translated, it gives CASRRQGGSTDTQYF.

The rearrangement joins TRBV10-3 to TRBJ1-2; the D is unclear. Trimming stripped 4 bases from V and 3 bases from J, with 9 bases between. The germline gives CDR1 ENHRY, CDR2 SYGVKD. There are 13 residues in the CDR3. DNA for the CDR3: TGTGCCATCAGTGGGGAGGCCGACTATGGCTACACCTTC. Encoded protein: CAISGEADYGYTF.

The J gene is TRBJ2-3, the V gene TRBV30; TRBD1 matches 10 bases. This CDR3 is 15 amino acids long. Germline CDR1 reads GTSNPN; CDR2 reads SVGIG (reference sequence). V was clipped by 1 base and J by 4 bases; unmatched bases: 5. CDR3: CAWSGRDRGPDTQYF. CDR3 bases: TGTGCCTGGAGTGGCCGGGACAGGGGTCCAGATACGCAGTATTTT.

The gene calls are TRBV7-9 and TRBJ1-1, with a weak D call TRBD1 (5 bases). CDR1 and CDR2 from the germline V gene are SEHNR and FQNEAQ (reference sequence). V lost 3 bases, J lost 3 bases, and 8 bases lay in between. The CDR3 sequence is 13 residues long. In DNA form, the CDR3 reads TGTGCCAGCAGCTTCCAACAGGACACTGAAGCTTTCTTT. Translated: CASSFQQDTEAFF.

CDR3 region: CASSHPGLAVMDTQYF. CDR3 DNA sequence: TGCGCCAGCAGCCACCCCGGGCTAGCGGTGATGGATACGCAGTATTTT. The J gene is TRBJ2-3, the V gene TRBV4-1; 7 bases agree with TRBD2. CDR1 is MGHRA and CDR2 is YSYEKL in the germline V gene. J was trimmed by 6 bases and V by 3 bases; bases with no gene match: 12. This CDR3 comprises 16 residues.

The chain combines TRBV5-6 with TRBJ2-1, with 10 nucleotides matching TRBD2. Per the germline V gene, CDR1 is SGHDT and CDR2 is YYEEEE. V gave up 0 bases and J gave up 4 bases; unmatched junction bases: 7. The CDR3 covers 17 residues. The CDR3 reads CASSLALSGRHYNEQFF. The DNA of the CDR3 is TGTGCCAGCAGCTTGGCACTTAGCGGGAGGCATTACAATGAGCAGTTCTTC. The whole variable domain, filled in from reference TRBV5-6 and TRBJ2-1, reads DAGVTQSPTHLIKTRGQQVTLRCSPKSGHDTVSWYQQALGQGPQFIFQYYEEEERQRGNFPDRFSGHQFPNYSSELNVNALLLGDSALYLCASSLALSGRHYNEQFFGPGTRLTVL.

The CDR3 region is CASSLAVLGAGTEAFF. The CDR3 DNA is TGCGCCAGCAGCCTGGCCGTTTTGGGAGCCGGCACTGAAGCTTTCTTT. The chain couples TRBV5-1 to TRBJ1-1; D is unresolved. In germline, CDR1 is SGHRS, CDR2 YFSETQ. Trimming shortened V by 4 bases and J by 4 bases, and 20 bases separated the two germline ends. This CDR3 comprises 16 residues.

This chain connects TRBV7-6 to TRBJ2-7; 11 bases match TRBD1. The V gene's germline CDR1 is SGHVS and CDR2 FNYEAQ. This CDR3 is built from 13 residues. The J segment lost 6 bases and the V segment lost 6 bases, leaving 4 bases of the junction unmatched. The CDR3 bases are TGTGCCAGCAGTTCTGGACAGGGGGCCGAGCAGTACTTC. Translated, it gives CASSSGQGAEQYF.

CDR3 residues: CASSPFGEVNTEAFF. The CDR3 DNA reads TGTGCCAGCAGCCCCTTCGGAGAGGTGAACACTGAAGCTTTCTTT. V gene TRBV7-6 combines with J gene TRBJ1-1; D unclear. V lost 5 bases and J lost 0, with 13 bases in between. The CDR3 is 15 amino acids. Germline V lookup: CDR1 SGHVS, CDR2 FNYEAQ.

J is TRBJ2-3 and V is TRBV6-4; possibly TRBD1 or TRBD2 for D (6 bases each). Germline V lookup: CDR1 MRHNA, CDR2 SNTAGT. V shed 2 bases and J shed 2 bases, with 11 bases lying between them. CDR3 length: 15 amino acids. The CDR3 DNA sequence: TGTGCCAGCAGTGACGCCGGGGGCCACACAGATACGCAGTATTTT. Its protein is CASSDAGGHTDTQYF.

The rearrangement uses TRBV10-3 and TRBJ2-3, with 16 positions matching TRBD2. The CDR3 extends over 17 amino acids. CDR1 ENHRY and CDR2 SYGVKD come from the germline V gene. Unmatched junction bases numbered 7, after V lost 6 bases and J lost 4 bases. The CDR3 loop is CAISGTSGRATADTQYF. The CDR3 DNA reads TGTGCCATCAGCGGGACTAGCGGGAGGGCCACGGCAGATACGCAGTATTTT.

V gene TRBV28 combines with J gene TRBJ1-5; 8 bases agree with TRBD1. The CDR3 has 14 amino acids. Unmatched junction bases numbered 15, after V lost 11 bases and J lost 9 bases. CDR1 and CDR2 from the germline V gene are MDHEN and SYDVKM. The CDR3 nucleotides are TGTGCCGCCAACGGACAGGGAGGGGTCGGGCCCCAGCATTTT. Translation gives CAANGQGGVGPQHF.

The chain is built from TRBV10-3 and TRBJ2-3, with 10 bases that match TRBD2. The CDR3 has 14 amino acids. Unmatched junction bases numbered 5, after V lost 10 bases and J lost 1 base. Germline CDR1 and CDR2: ENHRY and SYGVKD. CDR3 in amino acids: CATKAGGGTDTQYF. CDR3 bases: TGTGCCACGAAAGCGGGAGGGGGCACAGATACGCAGTATTTT.

The V call is TRBV6-6, the J call TRBJ2-5; 8 bases are shared with TRBD1. The junction had 8 bases not matched to a gene; V was cut back by 9 bases and J by 5 bases. There are 13 residues in the CDR3. Germline V gene lookup returns CDR1 MNHNY and CDR2 SVGAGI (reference sequence). As DNA, the CDR3 is TGTGCCAGTGGGACAGGCGGTACGGAGACCCAGTACTTC. This encodes CASGTGGTETQYF.

This clone was seen more than once but under ten times. The gene calls are TRBV4-1 and TRBJ2-1, with TRBD2 identical over 11 bases. The germline V gene encodes CDR1 MGHRA and CDR2 YSYEKL. There are 16 residues in the CDR3. V was pared by 4 bases and J by 8 bases, with 10 bases of the junction left unmatched. CDR3 protein: CASSLTATSGVDEQFF. The CDR3 DNA is TGCGCCAGCAGCCTCACGGCGACTAGCGGGGTCGATGAGCAGTTCTTC.

The chain uses TRBV2 and TRBJ1-2; D gene unclear. Per the germline V gene, CDR1 is SNHLY and CDR2 is FYNNEI. Trimming took off 6 bases at V and 5 bases at J, with 16 bases between the two ends. This CDR3 is 14 amino acids long. The CDR3 here is CASRRAAMLYGYTF. The DNA for the CDR3 is TGTGCCAGCAGGAGGGCAGCGATGCTTTATGGCTACACCTTC.

This rearrangement joins TRBV11-2 to TRBJ2-7; 9 bases line up with TRBD1. The CDR3 loop spans 15 amino acids. Trimming removed 4 bases from V and 5 bases from J; junction bases left unmatched: 9. CDR1 and CDR2 (germline): SGHAT, FQNNGV. The CDR3: CASSSDRGISDEQYF. Here the CDR3 DNA reads TGTGCCAGCAGCTCCGACAGGGGGATTTCGGACGAGCAGTACTTC.

This clone showed up just once. The rearrangement links TRBV5-5 to TRBJ1-1; D possibly corresponds to TRBD1 (6 bases). The CDR3 sequence is 16 residues long. Germline lookup yields CDR1 SGHKS and CDR2 YYEKEE (reference sequence). V dropped 0 bases and J dropped 0 bases, with 12 bases sitting between them. The CDR3 DNA follows: TGTGCCAGCAGCTTGGCCCTACAGGGCTTGAACACTGAAGCTTTCTTT. Protein sequence: CASSLALQGLNTEAFF.